This entry describes one T cell receptor (beta chain). Its antigen is unknown. These data are taken from a study of CXCR3-negative and CXCR3-positive naive CD8 T cells. Looking at the study overall: For each library, about 1.5 +/- 0.3 million TRB reads were obtained, about 135 million in total. Regarding the study as a whole: Similar TRBV-TRBJ usage characterized naive CXCR3-negative and CXCR3-positive cells; memory cells differed. Comparison of naive cells showed more hydrophobic TRB CDR3s in CXCR3-positive than in CXCR3-negative naive cells.

The authors gated naive CD8+ T cells as CD45RO-CCR7+CD27+CD95-. The CDR3 covers 13 residues. The germline V gene has CDR1 MNHEY and CDR2 SVGAGI. All TRB cDNA libraries came from 5' RACE performed with UMI labels. TCRdb re-called the 5' RACE reads, yielding one record per CDR3 amino acid sequence without DNA. The repertoire table contains 100,000 to 150,000 distinct CDR3 sequences. V gene TRBV6-5 combines with J gene TRBJ1-2. The sample was naive CXCR3+ CD8+ T cells from blood. The sample's subset: CD45RO-CCR7+CD27+CD95- naive CD8+ T cells expressing CXCR3 (TNR3+). This receptor was taken from a human donor in good health. Some clones in this sample may be carry-over from other donors' samples. CDR3 sequence reads: CASSYSSLYGYTF.